Below are 9 T cell receptor beta chains sequenced from a single sample in a study of T cells in Graves' hyperthyroidism and ophthalmopathy. It was RNA transcripts that yielded the amplified TCR beta CDR3 regions. The TCR CDR3 first-round RT-PCR relied on the HTBI primer set. TCRdb independently ran MiXCR on the multiplex PCR reads; one entry per CDR3 protein. This table has 730,000 or so distinct CDR3 sequences, around 19% appearing once. The sequenced sample consisted of blood. Receptors originate from a woman in her forties or fifties with Graves' hyperthyroidism that later progressed to Graves' ophthalmopathy.

The chain employs TRBV19 and TRBJ2-5; 9 nucleotides match TRBD1. This CDR3 spans 16 amino acids. The germline gives CDR1 LNHDA, CDR2 SQIVND (reference sequence). V was pared by 3 bases and J by 0 bases, with 5 bases of the junction left unmatched. The CDR3 DNA follows: TGTGCCAGTAGTATCGCGGGACAGGGCTACCAAGAGACCCAGTACTTC. Amino acids: CASSIAGQGYQETQYF.

The genes are TRBV12-3 or TRBV12-4 and TRBJ1-1, with D tentatively TRBD1 (5 bases). V lost 6 bases and J lost 0, with 11 bases in between. The CDR3 spans 14 residues. This CDR3 reads CASRRDPMNTEAFF. CDR3 in DNA: TGTGCCAGCAGGAGGGACCCCATGAACACTGAAGCTTTCTTT.

This clonotype was recorded at least ten times. The CDR3 sequence is CASSFGRLAAGELFF. CDR3 in DNA: TGTGCCAGCAGTTTTGGGAGACTAGCTGCCGGGGAGCTGTTTTTT. The rearrangement joins TRBV12-3 or TRBV12-4 to TRBJ2-2; 7 bases line up with TRBD2. There are 15 residues in the CDR3. The trim removed 3 bases at V and 6 bases at J, leaving 7 bases unmatched.

Many counts were recorded for this clonotype. The genes are TRBV6-1 and TRBJ2-1, with D possibly called TRBD1 or TRBD2 (5 bases each). The CDR3 covers 16 residues. The germline gives CDR1 MNHNS, CDR2 SASEGT. V lost 2 bases to trimming and J lost 7 bases, with 18 bases between them. This CDR3 is CASSEPGVRGANEQFF. The DNA of the CDR3 is TGTGCCAGCAGTGAACCGGGCGTAAGGGGAGCGAATGAGCAGTTCTTC.

The V call is TRBV3-1, the J call TRBJ1-1; possible D gene TRBD1, 5 bases. The V end lost 4 bases, the J end lost 7 bases, and 13 bases lay between the germline ends. This CDR3 has 13 amino acids. Germline V gives CDR1 LGHDT, CDR2 YNNKEL (reference sequence). The CDR3 loop reads CASSRGGMSEAFF. Written as DNA, the CDR3 is TGTGCCAGCAGCCGGGGCGGGATGAGTGAAGCTTTCTTT. Using reference TRBV3-1 and TRBJ1-1 for the parts outside the CDR3, the full variable domain is DTAVSQTPKYLVTQMGNDKSIKCEQNLGHDTMYWYKQDSKKFLKIMFSYNNKELIINETVPNRFSPKSPDKAHLNLHINSLELGDSAVYFCASSRGGMSEAFFGQGTRLTVV.

The rearrangement links TRBV20-1 to TRBJ2-6, with D possibly TRBD2 on 5 matching bases. From germline, CDR1 is DFQATT and CDR2 SNEGSKA (reference sequence). The CDR3 has 16 amino acids. The V end lost 6 bases, the J end lost 2 bases, and 17 bases lay between the germline ends. The CDR3 sequence: CSAEESGGPGANVLTF. CDR3 nucleotides: TGCAGTGCCGAGGAGTCAGGCGGGCCTGGGGCCAACGTCCTGACTTTC.

This clonotype was recorded many times. The rearrangement joins TRBV5-5 to TRBJ1-5; tentatively, D is TRBD1 (5 bases). CDR3 size: 13 residues. Trimming took 1 base from V and 9 from J, leaving 11 bases between them. Per germline, CDR1 SGHKS and CDR2 YYEKEE (reference sequence). CDR3 DNA: TGTGCCAGCAGCTTGTACCAGGGCGCGCCCCAGCATTTT. Protein: CASSLYQGAPQHF. Supplemented by reference TRBV5-5 and TRBJ1-5, the full variable domain reads DAGVTQSPTHLIKTRGQQVTLRCSPISGHKSVSWYQQVLGQGPQFIFQYYEKEERGRGNFPDRFSARQFPNYSSELNVNALLLGDSALYLCASSLYQGAPQHFGDGTRLSIL.

The sample holds many counts of this clonotype. The V call is TRBV7-8, the J call TRBJ2-1; 7 bases match TRBD2. J was trimmed by 0 bases and V by 8 bases; bases with no gene match: 1. There are 13 residues in the CDR3. Germline lookup yields CDR1 SGHVS and CDR2 FQNEAQ. The CDR3 sequence is CASGGSSYNEQFF. The CDR3 DNA sequence: TGTGCCAGCGGCGGGAGCTCCTACAATGAGCAGTTCTTC.

At least ten counts were recorded for this clonotype. V is TRBV18 and J is TRBJ2-5, with D tentatively TRBD2 (6 bases). This CDR3 spans 13 amino acids. Looked up from germline, CDR1 is KGHSH and CDR2 is LQKENI. Deletions cut 3 bases from V and 5 bases from J, with 10 bases between. CDR3 loop: CASSPAGWETQYF. CDR3 coding DNA: TGTGCCAGCTCACCTGCGGGGTGGGAGACCCAGTACTTC.